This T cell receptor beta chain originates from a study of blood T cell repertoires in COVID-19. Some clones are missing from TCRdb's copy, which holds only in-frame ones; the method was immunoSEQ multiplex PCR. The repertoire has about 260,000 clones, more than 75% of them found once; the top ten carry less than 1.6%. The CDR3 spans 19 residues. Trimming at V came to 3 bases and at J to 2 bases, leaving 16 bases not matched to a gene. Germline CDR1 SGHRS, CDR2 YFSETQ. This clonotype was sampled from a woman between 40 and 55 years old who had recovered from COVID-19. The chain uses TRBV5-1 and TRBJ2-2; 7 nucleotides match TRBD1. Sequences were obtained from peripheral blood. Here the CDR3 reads CASSSRRAGGPKNTGELFF. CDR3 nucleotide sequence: TGCGCCAGCAGCTCCCGCCGGGCAGGGGGTCCCAAAAACACCGGGGAGCTGTTTTTT.